This T cell receptor (beta chain) was captured by sequencing in a study of T cells in Graves' hyperthyroidism and ophthalmopathy. In its sample, this clonotype was seen a few times. Template material for amplifying TCR beta CDR3 regions consisted of RNA transcripts. RT-PCR in the first round (using the HTBI primer set) targeted the TCR CDR3. Using its own MiXCR run on the multiplex PCR reads, TCRdb lists one record per CDR3 protein. Altogether hundreds of thousands of distinct CDR3 sequences are present, around 39% being singletons, with the ten largest covering approximately 8.7%. The CDR3 contains 14 residues. The germline V gene has CDR1 SGHRS and CDR2 YFSETQ. V trimming: 2 bases; J trimming: 5 bases; junction bases outside the gene matches: 4.

The origin of this receptor is a man younger than 30 with Graves' hyperthyroidism. J is TRBJ1-1 and V is TRBV5-1, with 9 bases identical to TRBD1. The sample consisted of blood. This chain's CDR3 is CASSLQGALTEAFF. The CDR3 DNA is TGCGCCAGCAGCTTACAGGGGGCGCTTACTGAAGCTTTCTTT.